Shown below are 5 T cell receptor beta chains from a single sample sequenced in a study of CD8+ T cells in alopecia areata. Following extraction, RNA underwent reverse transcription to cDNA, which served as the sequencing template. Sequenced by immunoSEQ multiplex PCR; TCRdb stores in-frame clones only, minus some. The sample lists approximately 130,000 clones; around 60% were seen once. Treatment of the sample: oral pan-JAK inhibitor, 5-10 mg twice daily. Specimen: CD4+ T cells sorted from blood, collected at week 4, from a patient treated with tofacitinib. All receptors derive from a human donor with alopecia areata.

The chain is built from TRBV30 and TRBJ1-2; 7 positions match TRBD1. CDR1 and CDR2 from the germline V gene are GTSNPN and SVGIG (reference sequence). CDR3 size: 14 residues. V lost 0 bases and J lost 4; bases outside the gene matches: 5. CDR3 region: CAWSVQAGGYGYTF. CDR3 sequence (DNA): TGTGCCTGGAGTGTACAGGCAGGGGGCTATGGCTACACCTTC.

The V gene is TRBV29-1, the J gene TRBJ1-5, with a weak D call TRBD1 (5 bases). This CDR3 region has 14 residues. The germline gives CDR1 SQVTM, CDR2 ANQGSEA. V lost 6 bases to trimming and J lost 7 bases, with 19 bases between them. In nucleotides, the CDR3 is TGCAGCGTCTCTTCGGGGACCGCCGGGCAGCCCCAGCATTTT. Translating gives CSVSSGTAGQPQHF.

In nucleotides, the CDR3 is TGTGCCAGCAGTTTTGAATCCAGCTATGGCTACACCTTC. Its translation: CASSFESSYGYTF. This chain uses TRBV28 with TRBJ1-2, with D uncertain. Per the germline V gene, CDR1 is MDHEN and CDR2 is SYDVKM. The CDR3 contains 13 residues. The ends were cut back, 3 bases at V and 4 bases at J, with 9 bases in the middle.

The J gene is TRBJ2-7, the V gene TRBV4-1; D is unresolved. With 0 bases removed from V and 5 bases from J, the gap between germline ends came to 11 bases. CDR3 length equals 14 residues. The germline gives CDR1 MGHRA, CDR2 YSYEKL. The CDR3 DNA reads TGCGCCAGCAGCCAAGATGTCCCCACCCACGAGCAGTACTTC. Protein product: CASSQDVPTHEQYF.

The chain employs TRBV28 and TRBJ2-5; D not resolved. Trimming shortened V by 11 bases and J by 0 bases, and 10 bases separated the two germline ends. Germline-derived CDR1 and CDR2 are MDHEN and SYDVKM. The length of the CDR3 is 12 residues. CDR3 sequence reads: CASWEYQETQYF. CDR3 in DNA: TGTGCCTCCTGGGAATACCAAGAGACCCAGTACTTC. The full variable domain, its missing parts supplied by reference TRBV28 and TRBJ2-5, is DVKVTQSSRYLVKRTGEKVFLECVQDMDHENMFWYRQDPGLGLRLIYFSYDVKMKEKGDIPEGYSVSREKKERFSLILESASTNQTSMYLCASWEYQETQYFGPGTRLLVL.